A selection of T cell receptor beta chains follows, all from one sample in a study of blood T cells in healthy people across ages. TCRdb analysed the 5' RACE reads with MiXCR anew, one entry per CDR3 protein. Found here are 1.8 million or so distinct CDR3 sequences, roughly two fifths of them singletons; the top ten hold roughly 23%. Sequenced: blood. All receptors derive from a human donor in good health. Each CDR3 is given without its conserved first and last residue. Each record gives: V gene, J gene, CDR3 protein.

>TRBV29-1|TRBJ1-5
SVALDSNQPQH
>TRBV20-1|TRBJ2-3
SARDAGLPTDTQY
>TRBV7-2|TRBJ1-2
ASSHRDRTNYGYT
>TRBV7-9|TRBJ1-1
ASSPNQGTEAF
>TRBV5-1|TRBJ2-1
ASSLLGLEGEQF
>TRBV28|TRBJ2-4
ASRFDYTDLKNIQY
>TRBV12-3/TRBV12-4|TRBJ2-5
ASSLGDGTFQETQY
>TRBV6-2/TRBV6-3|TRBJ2-4
AVKRAGGPDIQY
>TRBV4-3|TRBJ2-5
ASSQGLAGEETQY
>TRBV7-2|TRBJ1-2
ASSLGGTVNYGYT
>TRBV4-1|TRBJ2-7
ASSQGPNPSSYEQY
>TRBV20-1|.
SARDSRDVSGEQF
>TRBV9|TRBJ2-7
ASSVGREGYEQY
>TRBV3-1|TRBJ1-2
ASSQVSRIGGYT
>TRBV4-2|TRBJ1-2
ASSQAVTGVWGYT
>TRBV29-1|TRBJ2-7
SVSGQYTYEQY
>TRBV7-3|TRBJ2-5
ASSLMGTSGQETQY
>TRBV18|TRBJ2-7
ASSRTAQALYEQY
>TRBV27|TRBJ1-1
ASRHGTANTEAF
>TRBV7-2|TRBJ2-1
ASSPQAGGCNEQF
>TRBV5-1|TRBJ2-7
ASSFGPRQQAYEQY
>TRBV15|.
ATSSDRGYEQY
>TRBV29-1|TRBJ1-2
SVEGTAVLSSGYT
>TRBV21-1|TRBJ2-7
ASSKDIGEQY
>TRBV5-1|TRBJ2-4
ASSLGLRRENIQY
>TRBV12-3/TRBV12-4|TRBJ1-2
ASSLAPVGYT
>TRBV6-1|.
ASSDSSAGSSYEQY
>TRBV14|TRBJ2-1
ASSTPGRDWPYNEQF
>TRBV20-1|TRBJ2-1
SALGQGDHNEQF
>TRBV10-3|TRBJ2-7
AIQKGGGVLSYEQY
>TRBV18|.
ASSPQGWDEQY
>TRBV7-9|TRBJ2-5
ASSWTETQY
>TRBV3-1|TRBJ2-3
ASSQEGTQY
>TRBV12-3/TRBV12-4|TRBJ2-1
AGSFQGLGEQF
>TRBV3-1|TRBJ1-2
ASSHEEVGIHHSNYGYT
>TRBV3-1|TRBJ2-7
ASSQDISEGSEQY
>TRBV11-2|TRBJ2-7
ASSYETYEWRTGVGEQY
>TRBV4-3|TRBJ2-7
ASSQDPLSVSQY
>TRBV7-2|TRBJ2-7
ASSFHDMTYEQY
>TRBV6-6|TRBJ2-7
ASTENRETYEQY
>TRBV6-6|TRBJ2-7
ASSYVAGYPYEQY
>TRBV2|TRBJ2-1
ASSEEPQAEQF
>TRBV20-1|TRBJ2-7
SARPRDRAYEQY
>TRBV9|TRBJ1-2
ASSATGQGHGCT
>TRBV6-2/TRBV6-3|TRBJ2-4
ASTKVPGLALAKNIQY